This TCR beta chain was obtained from a study of T cell responses to AZD1222 COVID-19 vaccine (dated by TCRdb to the early 2020s). A note on the overall study: A total of about 230 trial participants underwent TCR sequencing, of whom some 210 received two doses of AZD1222 and 26 received two doses of the MenACWY control vaccine. Trial participants were enrolled by age into 18-55, 56-69 and 70-plus year subgroups, with around 140, 26 and 57 TCR-sequenced participants respectively.

The sample's time point label, in plain terms: baseline before first vaccination. In light of the paper, this sample's treatment or condition label describes: meningococcal conjugate vaccine given as trial control. Vaccinee samples were obtained from the UK trials COV001 and COV002, which included a single-blind randomized controlled phase 2/3 trial of AZD1222 (ChAdOx1 nCoV-19) in healthy adults. Trial participant PBMC samples were collected at day 0 and day 28 after the second dose for TCRbeta chain sequencing. The CDR3 regions of human TCRbeta chains were analyzed by immunosequencing. In the original analysis: Repertoire TCRs were checked for matches against a reference library of SARS-CoV-2-specific TCRs that had been generated using the MIRA antigen-specificity platform. Breadth was defined as the fraction of unique TCRs that were SARS-CoV-2-associated, and depth was defined as the fraction of total T cells that were SARS-CoV-2-associated. Using the MIRA data, each spike-specific TCR was mapped to the spike region that the TCR reacts to and placed in a CD4 or CD8 class. Log10-transformed breadth and depth values were compared by one-way ANOVA with Sidak's multiple comparisons tests. What TCRdb holds here is the immuneACCESS table cut down to in-frame rearrangements. Part of the clones is not present; checked against another copy, under half of the missing clones reflect an unresolved V gene, and the others are unexplained. V and J calls and clone size are copied from that table; D and trimming were computed from the DNA. The sample table holds approximately 94,000 clones, of which 80% to 90% were seen once. The top ten clones comprise around 4.4% of the sample.

Points on this clone: The clone's antigen remains unknown. No quality values exist for individual bases; no much larger clone is one base distant.

Overall results and qualifications from the work: Because no day 14 peak-response samples were available, repertoires were characterized only after the peak T cell response. The 56-69-year group was small, and its depth increase did not reach significance, likely because of low power. Epitopes outside the regions mutated in the B.1.351 and B.1.1.7 variants were reportedly recognized by nearly half of the unique spike-specific TCRs. The vaccine-associated CD4 TCRs covered the entire spike protein, and the dominant responses fell in regions 160-218 and 743-854. After two AZD1222 doses, both the breadth and the depth of spike-specific TCRs were significantly higher than at day 0 and than in MenACWY recipients. Participants were mostly white British, with more females than males. The authors suggested clonal diversity may have been underestimated. Conclusions about previously exposed vaccinees were limited because only a handful of AZD1222 recipients were SARS-CoV-2 seropositive at baseline.

The CDR3 measures 14 amino acids from cysteine to phenylalanine. Only CDR3 DNA is held: 42 bases, read in frame from base 1. CDR1 and CDR2 were assigned from the germline V gene as MNHEY and SVGAGI. From V the trimming removes 6 bases and from J it removes 4 bases, while the gene matches leave 6 bases of the junction unaccounted for. The chain employs TRBV6-5 and TRBJ1-5, with TRBD1 matching 7 junction bases. This clonotype was obtained from an adult in good health. Sequenced material: peripheral blood, taken on day 0 of MenACWY control vaccination. At the DNA level, the sequence is TGTGCCAGCAGACACACAGGGGTTAATCAGCCCCAGCATTTT. This encodes CASRHTGVNQPQHF.